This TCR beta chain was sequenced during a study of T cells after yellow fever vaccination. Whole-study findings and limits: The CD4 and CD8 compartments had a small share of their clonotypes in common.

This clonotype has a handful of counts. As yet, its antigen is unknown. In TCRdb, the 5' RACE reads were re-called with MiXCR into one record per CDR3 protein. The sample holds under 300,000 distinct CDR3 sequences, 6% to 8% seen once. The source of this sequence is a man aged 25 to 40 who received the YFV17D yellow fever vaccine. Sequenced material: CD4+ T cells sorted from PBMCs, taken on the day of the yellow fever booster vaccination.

The CDR3 spells CSARDNPPNTEAFF. The CDR3, as DNA: TGCAGTGCTAGAGATAACCCCCCCAACACTGAAGCTTTCTTT. This rearrangement joins TRBV20-1 to TRBJ1-1; unclear D gene. The germline CDR1 and CDR2 sequences are DFQATT and SNEGSKA (reference sequence). The CDR3 loop spans 14 amino acids. V was cut by 0 bases and J by 2 bases, with 10 bases left in between.